This T cell receptor beta chain comes out of a study of neurological immune-mediated disorders. From the 5' RACE reads, TCRdb called clonotypes with MiXCR, one entry per CDR3 protein. The sample includes tens of thousands of distinct CDR3 sequences, 11% seen only once; the top ten take 3% to 4%. Trimming removed 0 bases from V and 7 bases from J, with 19 bases in between. Germline-derived CDR1 and CDR2 are DFQATT and SNEGSKA (reference sequence). The CDR3 sequence is 16 residues long. This clonotype was detected many times. The rearrangement uses TRBV20-1 and TRBJ1-5; D not resolved. This clonotype was sampled from a woman aged 25 to 45 with HTLV-1-associated myelopathy (HAM/TSP). The specimen was CD4+ T cells from blood. The CDR3 coding sequence is TGCAGTGCTAGAGAGAGTGGGTGGGGTGCTAGACAGCCCCAGCATTTT. Residues: CSARESGWGARQPQHF.